The next 6 T cell receptor beta chains were all read from a single sample in a study of Ad26.COV2.S vaccination and SARS-CoV-2 variants. Clones were read by immunoSEQ multiplex PCR, and TCRdb kept only the in-frame ones, dropping some. The sample shows tens of thousands of clones, roughly 83% of them seen only once. Specimen: peripheral blood, collected after recovery from COVID-19. The receptors come from a human donor who had recovered from COVID-19.

J is TRBJ1-4 and V is TRBV15, with D unclear. The CDR3 contains 12 residues. Germline lookup yields CDR1 LNHNV and CDR2 YYDKDF (reference sequence). The V and J ends lost 2 bases and 5 bases respectively, with 3 bases between them. DNA for the CDR3: TGTGCCACCAGCAGACAGAATGAAAAACTGTTTTTT. Its protein is CATSRQNEKLFF.

CDR3 sequence: CASSEGRQGKNIQYF. The CDR3 DNA sequence: TGTGCCAGCAGTGAAGGTAGACAGGGGAAAAACATTCAGTACTTC. The J gene is TRBJ2-4, the V gene TRBV2, with 8 bases identical to TRBD1. CDR3 size: 15 residues. Trimming cost V 1 base and J 4 bases; bases outside gene matches: 3. Germline CDR1 is SNHLY and CDR2 is FYNNEI. The whole variable domain, remainder taken from reference TRBV2 and TRBJ2-4, is EPEVTQTPSHQVTQMGQEVILRCVPISNHLYFYWYRQILGQKVEFLVSFYNNEISEKSEIFDDQFSVERPDGSNFTLKIRSTKLEDSAMYFCASSEGRQGKNIQYFGAGTRLSVL.

The chain uses TRBV3-1 (or the pseudogene TRBV3-2) and TRBJ2-7; D ambiguous. Germline V gene lookup returns CDR1 LGHDT and CDR2 YNNKEL (reference sequence). This CDR3 region has 16 residues. V was pared by 0 bases and J by 0 bases, with 12 bases between. CDR3 sequence reads: CASSQEVVRSSYEQYF. CDR3 bases: TGTGCCAGCAGCCAAGAAGTGGTTCGAAGCTCCTACGAGCAGTACTTC.

The chain couples TRBV29-1 to TRBJ1-6; D is undetermined. V was shortened by 7 bases and J by 5 bases, with 15 bases between the two germline ends. The CDR3 length is 14 residues. Germline CDR1 is SQVTM and CDR2 is ANQGSEA. CDR3 protein: CSGILHPHNSPLHF. The CDR3 DNA is TGCAGCGGGATCCTGCACCCCCATAATTCACCCCTCCACTTT.

This chain uses TRBV18 with TRBJ2-1; TRBD2 matches at 15 bases. CDR1 KGHSH and CDR2 LQKENI come from the germline V gene. The CDR3 consists of 16 residues. J gave up 4 bases and V 4 bases, and 2 bases lay outside the gene matches. For the CDR3, the DNA is TGTGCCAGCTCACTGGGGACTAGCGGGAGGTACAATGAGCAGTTCTTC. It translates to CASSLGTSGRYNEQFF.

The rearrangement links TRBV15 to TRBJ1-2; tentative D call: TRBD1 (5 bases). The CDR3 has 15 amino acids. Germline V CDR1 and CDR2: LNHNV, YYDKDF (reference sequence). V lost 0 bases, J lost 3 bases, and 11 bases lay in between. CDR3 loop: CATSREGQGHYGYTF. CDR3 nucleotide sequence: TGTGCCACCAGCAGAGAGGGCCAGGGACACTATGGCTACACCTTC. The variable domain in full, with the rest retrieved from reference TRBV15 and TRBJ1-2, is DAMVIQNPRYQVTQFGKPVTLSCSQTLNHNVMYWYQQKSSQAPKLLFHYYDKDFNNEADTPDNFQSRRPNTSFCFLDIRSPGLGDTAMYLCATSREGQGHYGYTFGSGTRLTVV.